This T cell receptor (beta chain) stems from a study of identical twins' blood T cells. Whole-study findings and limits: Twins reportedly had markedly more similar V usage than unrelated donors, even among out-of-frame TCRbeta clonotypes.

The junction had 7 bases not matched to a gene; V was cut back by 6 bases and J by 2 bases. CDR1 and CDR2 (germline): DFQATT, SNEGSKA (reference sequence). The CDR3 is 14 amino acids. Each TCR cDNA library carried sample-specific barcodes on both ends. From the 5' RACE reads, TCRdb called clonotypes with MiXCR, one entry per CDR3 protein. The sample consists of a few hundred thousand distinct CDR3 sequences, about 28% of them appearing once. This clonotype was seen only a few times. Its antigen is as yet unknown. This receptor was taken from a woman aged 18 to 55 in good health. This chain joins TRBV20-1 and TRBJ2-7; 10 bases match TRBD1. Sequencing used PBMCs. CDR3 coding DNA: TGCAGTGCCGGGCGGGACAGGGGACCCTACGAGCAGTACTTC. Its protein product is CSAGRDRGPYEQYF.